This TCR beta chain stems from a study of identical twins. Germline assignment: CDR1 SGHRS and CDR2 YFSETQ. The CDR3 length is 13 residues. TCRdb reanalysed the 5' RACE reads using MiXCR and keeps one entry per CDR3 protein. The sample shows 1.5 million to 2 million distinct CDR3 sequences, roughly a third of them seen only once. Study-wide points: An excess of low generation probability was shown by twin-shared out-of-frame alpha sequences.

As to this clonotype: Its antigen is as yet unknown. Relative to the germline gene, one junction end is altered; a read error may explain this.

The sample taken for sequencing was cord blood. The receptor's source is a newborn girl in good health. The chain carries TRBV5-1 and TRBJ2-1; D is undetermined. The CDR3 here is CASSSRYYNEHFF. The CDR3 DNA reads as TGCGCCAGCAGCTCGAGATATTACAATGAGCACTTCTTC.